These T cell receptor beta chains were read from a single sample in a study of cytomegalovirus exposure and HLA in healthy donors. Sequenced by immunoSEQ multiplex PCR; TCRdb stores in-frame clones only, minus some. The table includes around 230,000 clones, roughly 82% detected once. The specimen was PBMCs. The origin of the receptors is a man aged 35 to 55 in good health and CMV-seropositive. Each CDR3 is given with its conserved first and last residue. A D gene is named only where the DNA matches it firmly. Only part of the rows carry a size: once, few, many, or a class if the clone is expanded.

d_gene: -; v_gene: TRBV11-2; j_gene: TRBJ1-1; abundance: -; CDR3nt: TGTGCCAGCAGCTTAGATCTTTTGACAGAATTGAACACTGAAGCTTTCTTT; CDR3aa: CASSLDLLTELNTEAFF
d_gene: -; v_gene: TRBV2; j_gene: TRBJ2-5; abundance: few; CDR3nt: TGTGCCAGCAGCGAGGGAGGGGGACATGGGGGAGAGACCCAGTACTTC; CDR3aa: CASSEGGGHGGETQYF
d_gene: TRBD1; v_gene: TRBV2; j_gene: TRBJ1-5; abundance: -; CDR3nt: TGTGCCAGCAGTCCGGGACAGGGGGCTTTAGGACAGCCCCAGCATTTT; CDR3aa: CASSPGQGALGQPQHF
d_gene: -; v_gene: TRBV19; j_gene: TRBJ2-3; abundance: -; CDR3nt: TGTGCCAGTAGTGTGGGAGACACAGATACGCAGTATTTT; CDR3aa: CASSVGDTDTQYF
d_gene: TRBD1; v_gene: TRBV7-8; j_gene: TRBJ1-5; abundance: -; CDR3nt: TGTGCCAGCAGCTTAGTAGGGGGCAGTAGTAGCAATCAGCCCCAGCATTTT; CDR3aa: CASSLVGGSSSNQPQHF
d_gene: -; v_gene: TRBV5-8; j_gene: TRBJ2-5; abundance: -; CDR3nt: TGTGCCAGCAGCTTAACAGGAGTAGAGACCCAGTACTTC; CDR3aa: CASSLTGVETQYF
d_gene: TRBD2; v_gene: TRBV27; j_gene: TRBJ2-7; abundance: -; CDR3nt: TGTGCCAGCAGTAAGGGACTAGCGATGTACGAGCAGTACTTC; CDR3aa: CASSKGLAMYEQYF
d_gene: -; v_gene: TRBV9; j_gene: TRBJ1-1; abundance: -; CDR3nt: TGTGCCAGCAGTGGGCTTTCGATGAACACTGAAGCTTTCTTT; CDR3aa: CASSGLSMNTEAFF
d_gene: -; v_gene: TRBV27; j_gene: TRBJ1-2; abundance: -; CDR3nt: TGTGCCAGCAGCCCCTTCGTTAACTATGGCTACACCTTC; CDR3aa: CASSPFVNYGYTF
d_gene: TRBD2; v_gene: TRBV5-1; j_gene: TRBJ2-2; abundance: -; CDR3nt: TGCGCCAGCAGCTTCCTAGCGGGAGGCGCCGGGGAGCTGTTTTTT; CDR3aa: CASSFLAGGAGELFF
d_gene: -; v_gene: TRBV6-5; j_gene: TRBJ1-2; abundance: -; CDR3nt: TGTGCCAGCAGTTACTCAGGACAGTACTATGGCTACACCTTC; CDR3aa: CASSYSGQYYGYTF
d_gene: TRBD1; v_gene: TRBV27; j_gene: TRBJ1-5; abundance: -; CDR3nt: TGTGCCAGCAGTTTATCCGCAGGGGGCGCGAATCAGCCCCAGCATTTT; CDR3aa: CASSLSAGGANQPQHF
d_gene: -; v_gene: TRBV5-6; j_gene: TRBJ2-7; abundance: -; CDR3nt: TGTGCCAGCAGCTTGAGTCTAGCCTACGAGCAGTACTTC; CDR3aa: CASSLSLAYEQYF
d_gene: -; v_gene: TRBV11-2; j_gene: TRBJ2-1; abundance: few; CDR3nt: TGTGCCAGCAGCGCCCCCGCGGGCGGCGGGCGGATTTACAATGAGCAGTTCTTC; CDR3aa: CASSAPAGGGRIYNEQFF
d_gene: -; v_gene: TRBV29-1; j_gene: TRBJ2-1; abundance: -; CDR3nt: TGCAGCGTTGCTGATAGCTCCTACAATGAGCAGTTCTTC; CDR3aa: CSVADSSYNEQFF
d_gene: -; v_gene: TRBV6-1; j_gene: TRBJ2-2; abundance: -; CDR3nt: TGTGCCAGCAGTGAAGTAATAGAAACCGGGGAGCTGTTTTTT; CDR3aa: CASSEVIETGELFF
d_gene: -; v_gene: TRBV5-6; j_gene: TRBJ1-3; abundance: -; CDR3nt: TGTGCCAGCAGCTTGGCAGGGGATAGCTCTGGAAACACCATATATTTT; CDR3aa: CASSLAGDSSGNTIYF
d_gene: TRBD2; v_gene: TRBV5-1; j_gene: TRBJ2-1; abundance: -; CDR3nt: TGCGCCAGCAGCTTGGTGGCGGGAGGATCGGATGAGCAGTTCTTC; CDR3aa: CASSLVAGGSDEQFF
d_gene: -; v_gene: TRBV11-3; j_gene: TRBJ1-2; abundance: once; CDR3nt: TGTGCCAGCAGCTTAGACGGGGGCTATGGCTACACCTTC; CDR3aa: CASSLDGGYGYTF
d_gene: -; v_gene: TRBV20-1; j_gene: TRBJ2-2; abundance: -; CDR3nt: TGCAGTGCTTCGTCGGGCGGGGAGCTGTTTTTT; CDR3aa: CSASSGGELFF
d_gene: -; v_gene: TRBV7-9; j_gene: TRBJ2-5; abundance: few; CDR3nt: TGTGCCAGCAGCTTAGGGCAGGGGGGCCAGGAGACCCAGTACTTC; CDR3aa: CASSLGQGGQETQYF
d_gene: TRBD1; v_gene: TRBV27; j_gene: TRBJ2-7; abundance: -; CDR3nt: TGTGCCAGCAGTTTATTTGGGACAGAGGTTGACGAGCAGTACTTC; CDR3aa: CASSLFGTEVDEQYF
d_gene: -; v_gene: TRBV11-3; j_gene: TRBJ2-2; abundance: -; CDR3nt: TGTGCCAGCAGCTTATGGGGCGAGAACACCGGGGAGCTGTTTTTT; CDR3aa: CASSLWGENTGELFF
d_gene: TRBD1; v_gene: TRBV19; j_gene: TRBJ1-1; abundance: -; CDR3nt: TGTGCCAGTAGTATAGGGTGGACAGGAAGTAATCTGTACACTGAAGCTTTCTTT; CDR3aa: CASSIGWTGSNLYTEAFF
d_gene: -; v_gene: TRBV19; j_gene: TRBJ1-2; abundance: few; CDR3nt: TGTGCCAGTAGTATAATAGGGGTGGATTATGGCTACACCTTC; CDR3aa: CASSIIGVDYGYTF
d_gene: TRBD1; v_gene: TRBV5-1; j_gene: TRBJ2-1; abundance: -; CDR3nt: TGCGCCAGCACACCGACAGGGGGCCCCTACAATGAGCAGTTCTTC; CDR3aa: CASTPTGGPYNEQFF
d_gene: -; v_gene: TRBV4-2; j_gene: TRBJ2-7; abundance: -; CDR3nt: TGTGCCAGCAGCCAAGGGGTGGGGGACTCCTCCTACGAGCAGTACTTC; CDR3aa: CASSQGVGDSSYEQYF
d_gene: TRBD2; v_gene: TRBV6-5; j_gene: TRBJ2-7; abundance: once; CDR3nt: TGTGCCAGCGTCTTCCATAGCGGGTACTACGAGCAGTACTTC; CDR3aa: CASVFHSGYYEQYF
d_gene: TRBD1; v_gene: TRBV19; j_gene: TRBJ2-5; abundance: -; CDR3nt: TGTGCCAGTAGCCGACTAACAGGGGATCAAGAGACCCAGTACTTC; CDR3aa: CASSRLTGDQETQYF
d_gene: TRBD2; v_gene: TRBV7-9; j_gene: TRBJ2-2; abundance: few; CDR3nt: TGTGCCAGCCCTCCGGCTAGCGGGACCGGGGAGCTGTTTTTT; CDR3aa: CASPPASGTGELFF
d_gene: TRBD2; v_gene: TRBV7-3; j_gene: TRBJ2-1; abundance: -; CDR3nt: TGTGCCAGCAGCTTAGTTGGGACTAGCGGTTACAATGAGCAGTTCTTC; CDR3aa: CASSLVGTSGYNEQFF
d_gene: TRBD1; v_gene: TRBV5-1; j_gene: TRBJ2-6; abundance: -; CDR3nt: TGCGCCAGCAGCTTTCGGACAGGGATGAGTGGGGCCAACGTCCTGACTTTC; CDR3aa: CASSFRTGMSGANVLTF
d_gene: -; v_gene: TRBV7-9; j_gene: TRBJ2-7; abundance: few; CDR3nt: TGTGCCAGCAGCGCCGCTATCTCCTACGAGCAGTACTTC; CDR3aa: CASSAAISYEQYF
d_gene: TRBD1; v_gene: TRBV5-6; j_gene: TRBJ1-1; abundance: once; CDR3nt: TGTGCCAGCAGCATGACAGGGAGTACTGAAGCTTTCTTT; CDR3aa: CASSMTGSTEAFF